These T cell receptor beta chains were read from a single sample in a study of cytomegalovirus exposure and HLA in healthy donors. Only in-frame clones appear in the TCRdb table, and some are missing; sequencing was by immunoSEQ multiplex PCR. In the table there are approximately 160,000 clones, about three quarters of which are singletons. Sequenced sample: PBMCs. The receptors shown here come from a woman aged 30 to 39 in good health and CMV-seropositive. CDR3s include the opening cysteine and the closing phenylalanine or tryptophan. The listing skips clone size in some rows; elsewhere it reads once, few, many or a size class.

V	J	size	CDR3
TRBV18	TRBJ2-7	-	CASSPSGGLSSYEQYF
TRBV19	TRBJ1-4	-	CASSMGRGEKLFF
TRBV27	TRBJ2-1	-	CASSGEDRWDEQFF
TRBV29-1	TRBJ2-3	-	CSVEGVRDRSTDTQYF
TRBV13	TRBJ2-1	-	CASSLDRLSKGNEQFF
TRBV5-1	TRBJ2-1	-	CASSLIWGTVLHEQFF
TRBV7-2	TRBJ2-4	-	CASSNQGAVGNIQYF
TRBV5-1	TRBJ2-3	once	CASSGLAGGTDTQYF
TRBV25-1	TRBJ1-5	once	CASSRGLGPQHF
TRBV6-5	TRBJ1-2	-	CASSRQEVDYGYTF
TRBV2	TRBJ2-7	once	CASTPTGGSHEQYF
TRBV11-3	TRBJ2-2	once	CASSLGLAGANTGELFF
TRBV9	TRBJ2-7	-	CASSDQAGGPSEQYF
TRBV6-5	TRBJ1-1	-	CASSSTGDTEAFF
TRBV2	TRBJ2-6	-	CASSEGQAHSGANVLTF
TRBV7-9	TRBJ1-2	-	CASSLPGQEPVKGYGYTF
TRBV5-1	TRBJ1-1	few	CASSSPRTGVYDVGTEAFF
TRBV28	TRBJ1-2	-	CASSHGTVYGYTF
TRBV18	TRBJ2-7	-	CARKTGVSSYEQYF
TRBV19	TRBJ1-2	-	CASSISPGQGAFYGYTF
TRBV30	TRBJ1-4	few	CAWSGDRGEKLFF
TRBV7-2	TRBJ2-3	-	CASRRAGGGTDTQYF
TRBV29-1	TRBJ2-4	few	CSGRGGDIQYF
TRBV18	TRBJ1-1	-	CASSPGVARVDTEAFF
TRBV28	TRBJ1-1	-	CASTLDRPNTEAFF
TRBV25-1	TRBJ1-4	-	CASSDVSNRREKLFF
TRBV6-6	TRBJ1-2	-	CASSRQIAGYTF
TRBV18	TRBJ1-2	-	CASSPPTGIGGYTF
TRBV27	TRBJ2-7	-	CARTPGTGDCEQYF
TRBV15	TRBJ2-7	-	CATSREDSFSYEQYF
TRBV6-1	TRBJ1-5	-	CASSGHRESQPQHF
TRBV19	TRBJ1-1	-	CASIRPRTGGTEAFF